This T cell receptor (beta chain) is drawn from a study of blood T cell repertoires in COVID-19. Study background: The United States, Italy and Spain supplied acute and convalescent COVID-19 samples. The cDNA or gDNA used as material had been derived from T cells, B-cell-depleted T cells, or PBMCs.

Germline V lookup: CDR1 SGDLS, CDR2 YYNGEE. The CDR3 is 16 residues long. V shed 3 bases, J shed 4 bases, and the junction held 11 bases outside the gene matches. Profiled with immunoSEQ multiplex PCR; TCRdb holds only in-frame clones, not every one. This table has 250,000 to 350,000 clones, roughly 88% appearing once. This clone was seen a single time. The TCR originated in a woman in her thirties with active or convalescent COVID-19. Sequences were obtained from peripheral blood. The V gene is TRBV9, the J gene TRBJ2-3; 7 bases fit TRBD2. CDR3 in DNA: TGTGCCAGCAGCGAGTCAACGGGGGGATCCGCAGATACGCAGTATTTT. This encodes CASSESTGGSADTQYF. The variable domain in full, with the rest retrieved from reference TRBV9 and TRBJ2-3, is DSGVTQTPKHLITATGQRVTLRCSPRSGDLSVYWYQQSLDQGLQFLIQYYNGEERAKGNILERFSAQQFPDLHSELNLSSLELGDSALYFCASSESTGGSADTQYFGPGTRLTVL.